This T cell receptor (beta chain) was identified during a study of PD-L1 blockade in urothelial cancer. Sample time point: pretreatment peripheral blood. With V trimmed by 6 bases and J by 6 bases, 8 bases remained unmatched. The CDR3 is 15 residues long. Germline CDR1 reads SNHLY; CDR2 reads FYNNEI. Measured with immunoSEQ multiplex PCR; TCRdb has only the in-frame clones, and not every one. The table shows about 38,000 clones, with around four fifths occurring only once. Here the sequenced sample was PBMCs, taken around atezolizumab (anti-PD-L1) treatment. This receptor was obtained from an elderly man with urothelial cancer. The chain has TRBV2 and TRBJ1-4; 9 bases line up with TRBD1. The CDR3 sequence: CASRAQGARYEKLFF. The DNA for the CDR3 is TGTGCCAGCAGAGCACAGGGGGCTAGATATGAAAAACTGTTTTTT.